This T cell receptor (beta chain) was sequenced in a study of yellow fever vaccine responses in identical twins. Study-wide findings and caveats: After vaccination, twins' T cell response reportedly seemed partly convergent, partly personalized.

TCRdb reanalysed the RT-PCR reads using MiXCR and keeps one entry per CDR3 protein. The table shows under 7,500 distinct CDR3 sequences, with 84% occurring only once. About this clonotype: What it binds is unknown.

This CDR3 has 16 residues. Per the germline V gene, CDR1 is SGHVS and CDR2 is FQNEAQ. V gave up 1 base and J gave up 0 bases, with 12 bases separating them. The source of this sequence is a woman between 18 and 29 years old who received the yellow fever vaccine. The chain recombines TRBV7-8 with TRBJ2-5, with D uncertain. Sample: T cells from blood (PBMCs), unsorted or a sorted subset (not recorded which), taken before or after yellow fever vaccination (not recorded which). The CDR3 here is CASSLVLRRNQETQYF. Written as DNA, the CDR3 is TGTGCCAGCAGCTTAGTACTGCGGCGGAACCAAGAGACCCAGTACTTC.